The 9 T cell receptor beta chains given below trace back to one sample, sequenced in a study of cytomegalovirus exposure and HLA in healthy donors. Researchers ran the PCR with 60 Vbeta and 13 Jbeta primers. Assay: immunoSEQ multiplex PCR; the TCRdb copy retains only in-frame clones and omits some. The table lists about 160,000 clones, 70% to 90% of them singletons. Source material: PBMCs. Source of these receptors: a man in his late teens or twenties in good health and CMV-seropositive.

The V call is TRBV6-5, the J call TRBJ2-7; D may be TRBD2 (6 bases). The CDR3 totals 13 residues. Germline CDR1 and CDR2: MNHEY and SVGAGI. The V gene lost 0 bases and the J gene lost 4 bases, with 7 bases spanning the gap. The CDR3 here is CASSYSAGYEQYF. The CDR3 DNA is TGTGCCAGCAGTTACTCGGCGGGATACGAGCAGTACTTC.

The chain uses TRBV7-6 and TRBJ1-1, with a possible D match to TRBD1 (5 bases). CDR1 is SGHVS, CDR2 FNYEAQ, per germline. Trimming shortened V by 1 base and J by 1 base, and 10 bases separated the two germline ends. This CDR3 comprises 15 residues. The CDR3 reads CASSLETARNTEAFF. The CDR3 DNA reads TGTGCCAGCAGCTTAGAGACAGCCAGGAACACTGAAGCTTTCTTT. The full variable domain, with the rest looked up from reference TRBV7-6 and TRBJ1-1, is GAGVSQSPRYKVTKRGQDVALRCDPISGHVSLYWYRQALGQGPEFLTYFNYEAQQDKSGLPNDRFSAERPEGSISTLTIQRTEQRDSAMYRCASSLETARNTEAFFGQGTRLTVV.

This clone has a single count. The junction shows a germline mismatch at one end, possibly a read error. The chain links TRBV7-7 to TRBJ2-1; 10 bases agree with TRBD1. Germline V gene data show CDR1 as SSHAT and CDR2 as FNYEAQ (reference sequence). The CDR3 sequence is 17 residues long. The CDR3 sequence is CASSLHFDRGRANEQFF. The CDR3 coding sequence is TGTGCTAGCAGCTTACACTTCGACAGGGGGCGCGCCAATGAGCAGTTCTTC.

This chain connects TRBV7-3 to TRBJ2-1; 11 bases match TRBD2. V shed 0 bases, J shed 9 bases, and the junction held 13 bases outside the gene matches. CDR1 SGHTA and CDR2 FQGTGA come from the germline V gene. This CDR3 has 18 amino acids. DNA of the CDR3: TGTGCCAGCAGCTTAACATGGGCTAGCGGGGGGCGAGGAAGTGAGCAGTTCTTC. Encoded protein: CASSLTWASGGRGSEQFF.

This chain links TRBV7-9 with TRBJ1-5, with 7 bases aligning to TRBD1. CDR1 and CDR2 (germline): SEHNR, FQNEAQ (reference sequence). V was clipped by 3 bases and J by 4 bases; unmatched bases: 3. The CDR3 loop spans 14 amino acids. In DNA form, the CDR3 reads TGTGCCAGCAGCTTGGCAGGGGGAAATCAGCCCCAGCATTTT. As protein: CASSLAGGNQPQHF.

This clone is a singleton in its sample. The chain recombines TRBV27 with TRBJ1-4, with 7 bases aligning to TRBD1. Per the germline V gene, CDR1 is MNHEY and CDR2 is SMNVEV (reference sequence). The CDR3 spans 14 residues. J was trimmed by 4 bases and V by 6 bases; bases with no gene match: 5. The DNA for the CDR3 is TGTGCCAGCAGCTCCAGACAGGGTAATGAAAAACTGTTTTTT. Its protein is CASSSRQGNEKLFF.

This clone has only one observation. The V call is TRBV5-1, the J call TRBJ2-6, with D perhaps TRBD1 or TRBD2 (5 bases each). CDR3 length: 17 residues. V dropped 4 bases and J dropped 0 bases, with 14 bases sitting between them. Per the germline V gene, CDR1 is SGHRS and CDR2 is YFSETQ. CDR3 amino acids: CASSLGPGSSGANVLTF. The DNA for the CDR3 is TGCGCCAGCAGCCTGGGGCCGGGGAGCTCTGGGGCCAACGTCCTGACTTTC.

V gene TRBV7-9 combines with J gene TRBJ2-7; tentatively, D is TRBD1 (5 bases). This CDR3 region has 12 residues. The V end lost 1 base, the J end lost 6 bases, and 7 bases lay between the germline ends. CDR1 is SEHNR and CDR2 is FQNEAQ in the germline V gene (reference sequence). As DNA, the CDR3 is TGTGCCAGCAGCTTAGGACAGCTCGAGCAGTACTTC. This sequence encodes CASSLGQLEQYF. Combining the CDR3 with reference TRBV7-9 and TRBJ2-7 gives the whole variable domain DTGVSQNPRHKITKRGQNVTFRCDPISEHNRLYWYRQTLGQGPEFLTYFQNEAQLEKSRLLSDRFSAERPKGSFSTLEIQRTEQGDSAMYLCASSLGQLEQYFGPGTRLTVT.

The chain links TRBV6-1 to TRBJ2-1; D gene uncertain. Trimming removed 5 bases from V and 1 base from J, with 3 bases in between. This CDR3 region has 12 residues. Germline CDR1 reads MNHNS; CDR2 reads SASEGT. CDR3 sequence reads: CASSTSYNEQFF. CDR3 coding DNA: TGTGCCAGCAGTACATCCTACAATGAGCAGTTCTTC.